This T cell receptor (beta chain) originates from a study of OX40 agonist ivuxolimab in advanced cancers. Study details: Partial responses occurred in three patients (one hepatocellular carcinoma, two cutaneous melanoma).

In the case of this clone: Antigen: not known.

Clones were read by immunoSEQ multiplex PCR, and TCRdb kept only the in-frame ones, dropping some. The sample comprises about 94,000 clones, around 87% of which are singletons, and about 0.29% rests with the top ten. With baseline, cycle 4 day 1, and cycle 7 day 1 as timepoints, blood was sampled. General study results and limits: CD4+ and CD8+ T cells in blood underwent clonal expansion by week 6 at 0.1 to 3.0 mg/kg. Part of the nonresponder group also had normalized T-cell clonal expansion that was low.

V lost 6 bases and J 0 bases, leaving 11 bases between the germline ends. The CDR3 runs to 14 residues. Germline V gene data show CDR1 as SGHRS and CDR2 as YFSETQ. The sample was CD4+ or CD8+ T cells sorted from blood, taken in a trial of the OX40 agonist ivuxolimab. This receptor was obtained from an adult with an advanced solid tumor such as melanoma, head and neck, liver or kidney cancer. The J gene is TRBJ2-3, the V gene TRBV5-1, with D unresolved. The CDR3 reads CASTPQSSTDTQYF. DNA of the CDR3: TGCGCCAGCACCCCACAATCTAGCACAGATACGCAGTATTTT.